This TCR beta chain was profiled in a study of monozygotic twins with inflammatory bowel disease. The CDR3 has 14 residues. Looked up from germline, CDR1 is MNHEY and CDR2 is SVGEGT. With eight separate reactions per sample, the authors made cDNA. Each CDR3 protein gets one entry in TCRdb, which reprocessed the 5' RACE reads and gives no DNA. This sample's table reports a few hundred thousand distinct CDR3 sequences. The chain carries TRBV6-2 or TRBV6-3 and TRBJ2-7; the D call from TCRdb, TRBD1, cannot be confirmed without DNA. The clonotype originates from a human donor with ulcerative colitis or Crohn's disease, or a healthy co-twin of an affected twin (not recorded which). Material: blood. CDR3 sequence: CASSDMWRAVEQYF.